This TCR beta chain is from a study of T cells in Graves' hyperthyroidism and ophthalmopathy (dated by TCRdb to about 2019). Regarding the research as a whole: Peripheral blood was sampled at the time of initial diagnosis, prior to any treatment. After sampling, hyperthyroidism patients received methimazole starting at 30 mg daily, and ophthalmopathy patients received high-dose intravenous methylprednisolone. Prospective prediction of ophthalmopathy was tested in an independent validation cohort consisting of under 20 hyperthyroidism patients and 15 or so patients who later progressed to ophthalmopathy. A discovery cohort of approximately 100 patients, 43 with Graves' ophthalmopathy and 55 to 60 with stable Graves' hyperthyroidism, was used to find distinguishing TCR V-J signatures. In addition, the study compared T-cell repertoires in thyroid tissue and in blood from six Graves' hyperthyroidism patients. The 85 to 100 discovery patients were randomly split 7:3 into training and test sets. TCR Vbeta CDR3 sequencing of some 140 peripheral blood samples (over 40 ophthalmopathy, under 80 hyperthyroidism and around 17 progressor patients) is reported in the paper. Overall results and qualifications from the work: In cross-validation, a model built on a 13 V-J signature told ophthalmopathy apart from stable hyperthyroidism with 85% to 90% sensitivity and approximately 81% specificity, and in testing the same model reached 80%/75%. No statistical method was used to set the sample size in advance, and investigators knew the group allocation. Blood samples also contained most of the expanded thyroid clonotypes (frequency above 0.001), which suggests that blood repertoires may reflect thyroid immune responses. In validation, the model predicted progression to ophthalmopathy a median of about 5.9 months before onset, with roughly 68% sensitivity and 72.22% specificity.

The TCR beta CDR3 regions were amplified from RNA transcripts. A first-round RT-PCR of the TCR CDR3 used the HTBI primer set with the Qiagen OneStep RT-PCR kit. The libraries were constructed in a second round of multiplex PCR and then size-selected and purified. Paired-end sequencing of the libraries was performed with 100 bp reads on an Illumina HiSeq2000. As for the original processing: Raw data were processed with SOAPnuke, discarding reads with adapters, uncalled bases, mean Phred below 15, or no exact constant-primer or identifier match. High-quality paired reads were merged with COPE v1.2.5, and unique nucleotide sequences were defined as clonotypes. Clonotypes were aligned to IMGT TRBV, TRBD and TRBJ reference segments using MiTCR v1.1. The analysis included only V-J combinations with a frequency above 0.0001, which together covered 99% to 99.2% of the repertoires. The TCS score was defined as the ratio of F50 (clonal expansion) to E x V (chaos), calculated using BLOSUM62-based TCRdist between CDR3 peptides within each V-J. Welch's t-statistics and random forest reduced around 550 V-J features to 13, which were used in a naive Bayes classifier (R e1071). The public reads were reanalyzed by TCRdb: fastp trimming at Q25, MiXCR alignment, in-frame beta chains only. Merged by CDR3 protein, the rows form single entries marked with the most common genes and DNA. These V and J calls derive from TCRdb rather than the authors' analysis. This sample has approximately 150,000 distinct CDR3 sequences in its table, and roughly 9.4% of those were observed once. The biggest ten clones account for approximately 20% of the sample.

This clonotype was picked up many times. The target of this receptor is not known. No base quality values were provided; no much bigger clone lies one nucleotide off. V lost 6 bases and J lost 5 bases; the stretch between them is 23 bases long. The CDR3 numbers 17 residues from cysteine through phenylalanine. The DNA shown is the 51-base CDR3, in frame from base 1. The germline V gene specifies MNHNS as CDR1 and SASEGT as CDR2. The hyperthyroidism patients were between 18 and 65 years old and newly diagnosed, with a disease duration of less than 2 months. Exclusion was applied to patients with uncontrolled infections, other autoimmune diseases, pregnancy or lactation. Diagnoses were based on clinical symptoms, serum thyroxine and TRAb, thyroid ultrasound and orbital computed tomography. Blood from progressor patients was collected at the time of first diagnosis with hyperthyroidism, before any ophthalmopathy symptoms had appeared. PBMCs were separated from over 9 ml of fresh peripheral blood using Ficoll-Paque density gradient centrifugation. Progressor patients were initially diagnosed with Graves' hyperthyroidism and developed ophthalmopathy during follow-up. Trizol reagent was used to extract total RNA, and RNA quality was then checked on an Agilent 2100 Bioanalyzer.

The chain is made from TRBV6-1 and TRBJ1-5; the best D guess is TRBD1, with 6 bases matching. The source of this sequence is a woman younger than 30 with Graves' hyperthyroidism that later progressed to Graves' ophthalmopathy. Sequencing used blood. The CDR3 corresponds to CASSAEKFRGADQPQHF. The bases are TGTGCCAGCAGCGCGGAGAAATTCAGGGGAGCGGATCAGCCCCAGCATTTT.